This T cell receptor (beta chain) was observed in a study of blood T cell repertoires in COVID-19. Study information: COVID-19 samples, acute and convalescent, were from the United States, Italy and Spain. From T cells, B-cell-depleted T cells, or PBMCs came the material, which was cDNA or gDNA.

The CDR3 is made up of 15 amino acids. Germline V lookup: CDR1 LNHDA, CDR2 SQIVND (reference sequence). V was trimmed by 1 base and J by 5 bases, leaving 11 bases between them. Per the original data handling: The authors estimated nucleated cell counts from reference gene primer amplification. Profiled with immunoSEQ multiplex PCR; TCRdb holds only in-frame clones, not every one. V and J calls and clone size are those listed in that table; D and trimming were worked out from the DNA. The sample records under 150,000 clones, roughly 90% being singletons. Source material: peripheral blood. This TCR was recovered from a man aged 45-65 years with acute or convalescent COVID-19. This rearrangement joins TRBV19 to TRBJ1-4, with a weak D call TRBD1 (5 bases). The CDR3 loop is CASSIGAGLNEKLFF. CDR3 DNA sequence: TGTGCCAGTAGTATAGGGGCAGGGCTGAATGAAAAACTGTTTTTT.